This is a list of T cell receptor beta chains from one sample in a study of blood T cell repertoires in COVID-19. Profiled with immunoSEQ multiplex PCR; TCRdb holds only in-frame clones, not every one. The data contain more than 200,000 clones, about nine tenths of them singletons. Sequenced sample: PBMCs or T cells enriched from blood (not recorded which). These receptors originate from a man aged 30 to 39 in a cohort exposed to, infected with or recovered from COVID-19 (not recorded which). Both conserved end residues are part of each CDR3. The D gene is left open where the match is weak. Expanded clones get a size class; other rows say once, few or many, or leave the size out.

CDR3aa: CATSERGSNQPQHF
CDR3nt: TGTGCCACCAGTGAAAGGGGGAGCAATCAGCCCCAGCATTTT
v_gene: TRBV24-1
j_gene: TRBJ1-5
d_gene: NA
abundance: NA

CDR3aa: CASRTGGAGQPQHF
CDR3nt: TGTGCCAGCAGAACAGGGGGCGCAGGGCAGCCCCAGCATTTT
v_gene: TRBV27
j_gene: TRBJ1-5
d_gene: TRBD1
abundance: NA

CDR3aa: CASSVLTADSGNEQFF
CDR3nt: TGCGCCAGCAGCGTCCTGACAGCAGATTCTGGGAATGAGCAGTTCTTC
v_gene: TRBV5-1
j_gene: TRBJ2-1
d_gene: NA
abundance: NA

CDR3aa: CASSLNAGGRSTDTQYF
CDR3nt: TGTGCTAGCAGCTTAAATGCGGGAGGAAGGAGCACAGATACGCAGTATTTT
v_gene: TRBV7-7
j_gene: TRBJ2-3
d_gene: TRBD2
abundance: NA

CDR3aa: CASSSSGSGELFF
CDR3nt: TGTGCCAGCAGCTCTAGTGGGTCCGGGGAGCTGTTTTTT
v_gene: TRBV11-3
j_gene: TRBJ2-2
d_gene: NA
abundance: once

CDR3aa: CASNFYGGSGNTIYF
CDR3nt: TGTGCCAGCAATTTCTACGGGGGATCTGGAAACACCATATATTTT
v_gene: TRBV28
j_gene: TRBJ1-3
d_gene: NA
abundance: NA

CDR3aa: CAKRGQGGTGELFF
CDR3nt: TGTGCCAAAAGAGGACAGGGGGGCACCGGGGAGCTGTTTTTT
v_gene: TRBV2
j_gene: TRBJ2-2
d_gene: TRBD1
abundance: NA

CDR3aa: CSVGGGANTGELFF
CDR3nt: TGCAGCGTTGGGGGCGGGGCGAACACCGGGGAGCTGTTTTTT
v_gene: TRBV29-1
j_gene: TRBJ2-2
d_gene: NA
abundance: NA

CDR3aa: CASSSQETQYF
CDR3nt: TGTGCCAGCAGCTCCCAAGAGACCCAGTACTTC
v_gene: TRBV28
j_gene: TRBJ2-5
d_gene: NA
abundance: NA

CDR3aa: CAISESLAGRSYEQYF
CDR3nt: TGTGCCATCAGTGAGTCCCTAGCGGGACGATCCTACGAGCAGTACTTC
v_gene: TRBV10-3
j_gene: TRBJ2-7
d_gene: TRBD2
abundance: NA

CDR3aa: CASSQDRPHGPGNTIYF
CDR3nt: TGTGCCAGCAGCCAAGATCGTCCCCATGGCCCTGGAAACACCATATATTTT
v_gene: TRBV3-1/TRBV3-2
j_gene: TRBJ1-3
d_gene: NA
abundance: NA

CDR3aa: CASSPTTGGVRQPQHF
CDR3nt: TGTGCCAGCAGTCCAACGACAGGGGGCGTAAGGCAGCCCCAGCATTTT
v_gene: TRBV27
j_gene: TRBJ1-5
d_gene: TRBD1
abundance: once

CDR3aa: CATKRDRANTEAFF
CDR3nt: TGTGCCACAAAACGTGACAGGGCGAACACTGAAGCTTTCTTT
v_gene: TRBV27
j_gene: TRBJ1-1
d_gene: TRBD1
abundance: once

CDR3aa: CASSRDRGSGQPQHF
CDR3nt: TGTGCCAGCAGCAGGGACAGGGGATCTGGTCAGCCCCAGCATTTT
v_gene: TRBV5-8
j_gene: TRBJ1-5
d_gene: TRBD1
abundance: NA

CDR3aa: CASSSNWSGPLHF
CDR3nt: TGTGCCAGCAGTTCAAATTGGAGTGGACCCCTCCACTTT
v_gene: TRBV27
j_gene: TRBJ1-6
d_gene: NA
abundance: NA

CDR3aa: CASSIGTGGNQPQHF
CDR3nt: TGCGCCAGCAGCATCGGGACAGGGGGCAATCAGCCCCAGCATTTT
v_gene: TRBV5-1
j_gene: TRBJ1-5
d_gene: TRBD1
abundance: NA

CDR3aa: CASSLLGGRAEQYF
CDR3nt: TGTGCCAGCAGTTTGCTCGGGGGGCGCGCCGAGCAGTACTTC
v_gene: TRBV2
j_gene: TRBJ2-7
d_gene: NA
abundance: NA

CDR3aa: CASSHMAGPVDGYTF
CDR3nt: TGTGCCAGCAGTCACATGGCGGGTCCGGTCGATGGCTACACCTTC
v_gene: TRBV6-5
j_gene: TRBJ1-2
d_gene: NA
abundance: NA

CDR3aa: CASGDDRDTDYNEQFF
CDR3nt: TGTGCTAGTGGTGATGACCGGGACACTGACTACAATGAGCAGTTCTTC
v_gene: TRBV12-5
j_gene: TRBJ2-1
d_gene: NA
abundance: NA

CDR3aa: CAISEEQPNTEAFF
CDR3nt: TGTGCCATCAGTGAAGAACAGCCGAACACTGAAGCTTTCTTT
v_gene: TRBV10-3
j_gene: TRBJ1-1
d_gene: NA
abundance: NA

CDR3aa: CASLDRNTEAFF
CDR3nt: TGTGCCAGCCTCGACAGGAACACTGAAGCTTTCTTT
v_gene: TRBV28
j_gene: TRBJ1-1
d_gene: NA
abundance: NA

CDR3aa: CASSLGPRGQIGGNQPQHF
CDR3nt: TGCGCCAGCAGCTTGGGGCCCAGGGGGCAGATCGGGGGGAATCAGCCCCAGCATTTT
v_gene: TRBV5-1
j_gene: TRBJ1-5
d_gene: TRBD1
abundance: NA

CDR3aa: CSASPPAGNLYNEQFF
CDR3nt: TGCAGTGCTAGTCCCCCAGCGGGAAATCTATACAATGAGCAGTTCTTC
v_gene: TRBV20-1
j_gene: TRBJ2-1
d_gene: TRBD2
abundance: NA

CDR3aa: CASSKRQLAGVGRNEQFF
CDR3nt: TGTGCCAGCAGCAAGAGACAACTAGCGGGAGTTGGCCGCAATGAGCAGTTCTTC
v_gene: TRBV9
j_gene: TRBJ2-1
d_gene: TRBD2
abundance: NA

CDR3aa: CASSRATGGAQTYEQYF
CDR3nt: TGTGCCAGCAGTCGTGCCACGGGGGGGGCTCAGACCTACGAGCAGTACTTC
v_gene: TRBV6-6
j_gene: TRBJ2-7
d_gene: TRBD2
abundance: NA

CDR3aa: CATSWGQGTGELFF
CDR3nt: TGTGCCACCTCTTGGGGGCAGGGCACCGGGGAGCTGTTTTTT
v_gene: TRBV27
j_gene: TRBJ2-2
d_gene: NA
abundance: NA

CDR3aa: CASSYSRLDPAIF
CDR3nt: TGTGCCAGCAGTTACTCCAGACTAGATCCGGCCATCTTC
v_gene: TRBV6-2/TRBV6-3
j_gene: TRBJ2-7
d_gene: NA
abundance: NA

CDR3aa: CASSPPDTGKRGDTGELFF
CDR3nt: TGTGCCAGCAGCCCCCCCGACACAGGCAAGAGAGGTGACACCGGGGAGCTGTTTTTT
v_gene: TRBV5-6
j_gene: TRBJ2-2
d_gene: NA
abundance: once

CDR3aa: CASSLSGTGSYEQYF
CDR3nt: TGTGCCAGCAGTTTATCCGGGACAGGGAGTTACGAGCAGTACTTC
v_gene: TRBV27
j_gene: TRBJ2-7
d_gene: TRBD1
abundance: NA

CDR3aa: CASSPGTQQVNEQFF
CDR3nt: TGTGCCAGCAGTCCCGGGACTCAACAGGTCAATGAGCAGTTCTTC
v_gene: TRBV28
j_gene: TRBJ2-1
d_gene: NA
abundance: NA

CDR3aa: CASSDREQYF
CDR3nt: TGTGCCAGCAGCGATCGGGAGCAGTACTTC
v_gene: TRBV11-1
j_gene: TRBJ2-7
d_gene: NA
abundance: NA

CDR3aa: CASTPDSSGNTIYF
CDR3nt: TGTGCCAGCACGCCGGACAGCTCTGGAAACACCATATATTTT
v_gene: TRBV28
j_gene: TRBJ1-3
d_gene: NA
abundance: NA

CDR3aa: CASSPNRSSYEQYF
CDR3nt: TGTGCCAGCAGCCCCAACAGGAGCTCCTACGAGCAGTACTTC
v_gene: TRBV14
j_gene: TRBJ2-7
d_gene: NA
abundance: once

CDR3aa: CASSSPLPKSTDTQYF
CDR3nt: TGTGCCAGCAGCTCGCCTCTACCGAAAAGCACAGATACGCAGTATTTT
v_gene: TRBV5-6
j_gene: TRBJ2-3
d_gene: NA
abundance: NA

CDR3aa: CASRPGAANTEAFF
CDR3nt: TGTGCCAGCAGACCAGGGGCGGCGAACACTGAAGCTTTCTTT
v_gene: TRBV9
j_gene: TRBJ1-1
d_gene: NA
abundance: NA

CDR3aa: CASSLALAGAYEQYF
CDR3nt: TGTGCCAGCAGCTTAGCGCTAGCGGGAGCCTACGAGCAGTACTTC
v_gene: TRBV7-2
j_gene: TRBJ2-7
d_gene: TRBD2
abundance: NA

CDR3aa: CASSLSAGGGPEAFF
CDR3nt: TGTGCCAGCAGCCTTTCGGCGGGAGGGGGGCCTGAAGCTTTCTTT
v_gene: TRBV11-2
j_gene: TRBJ1-1
d_gene: NA
abundance: NA

CDR3aa: CASSPPGSYNEQFF
CDR3nt: TGTGCCAGCAGCCCTCCGGGCTCCTACAATGAGCAGTTCTTC
v_gene: TRBV14
j_gene: TRBJ2-1
d_gene: NA
abundance: once

CDR3aa: CASLNRRRPANYGYTF
CDR3nt: TGTGCCAGTCTAAACCGGCGGCGACCAGCTAACTATGGCTACACCTTC
v_gene: TRBV19
j_gene: TRBJ1-2
d_gene: NA
abundance: NA

CDR3aa: CASILTDTQYF
CDR3nt: TGTGCCAGCATACTAACAGATACGCAGTATTTT
v_gene: TRBV12-3/TRBV12-4
j_gene: TRBJ2-3
d_gene: NA
abundance: once

CDR3aa: CASSLEGLAYTDTQYF
CDR3nt: TGTGCCAGCAGCTTAGAAGGACTAGCGTACACAGATACGCAGTATTTT
v_gene: TRBV7-2
j_gene: TRBJ2-3
d_gene: TRBD2
abundance: NA

CDR3aa: CATSDPQHRSANYGYTF
CDR3nt: TGTGCCACCAGTGACCCGCAGCACAGGTCAGCTAACTATGGCTACACCTTC
v_gene: TRBV24-1
j_gene: TRBJ1-2
d_gene: NA
abundance: NA

CDR3aa: CASSPNYNEKLFF
CDR3nt: TGCGCCAGCAGCCCCAACTATAATGAAAAACTGTTTTTT
v_gene: TRBV4-1
j_gene: TRBJ1-4
d_gene: NA
abundance: once

CDR3aa: CASSRGPGGSYNEQFF
CDR3nt: TGTGCCAGCAGCAGGGGCCCCGGTGGGTCCTACAATGAGCAGTTCTTC
v_gene: TRBV25-1
j_gene: TRBJ2-1
d_gene: NA
abundance: few

CDR3aa: CASSEMLEYSEQYF
CDR3nt: TGTGCCAGCAGTGAAATGTTAGAATATTCCGAGCAGTACTTC
v_gene: TRBV6-1
j_gene: TRBJ2-7
d_gene: NA
abundance: NA

CDR3aa: CASSLRGDRGGYEQYF
CDR3nt: TGTGCCAGCAGCTTGAGGGGAGACAGGGGGGGCTACGAGCAGTACTTC
v_gene: TRBV5-4
j_gene: TRBJ2-7
d_gene: TRBD1
abundance: NA

CDR3aa: CASTNWGVSNQPQHF
CDR3nt: TGTGCCAGCACCAATTGGGGGGTAAGCAATCAGCCCCAGCATTTT
v_gene: TRBV5-6
j_gene: TRBJ1-5
d_gene: NA
abundance: NA

CDR3aa: CASSRQGGVTGRMNTEAFF
CDR3nt: TGTGCCAGCAGCAGACAAGGGGGAGTGACAGGGCGCATGAACACTGAAGCTTTCTTT
v_gene: TRBV7-2
j_gene: TRBJ1-1
d_gene: TRBD1
abundance: NA